The clone carrying this T cell receptor (beta chain) showed up many times. The CDR3 length is 15 residues. V lost 8 bases, J lost 4 bases, and 10 bases stayed unmatched. This record comes from a study of blood T cells in healthy people across ages. A J-beta primer mix and a sample-barcoded 5' primer were used in a second PCR of roughly 7 to 12 cycles. Each cDNA molecule was tagged by a template-switch adaptor that had 12 random nucleotides. TCRdb re-derived calls from the 5' RACE reads in MiXCR, one entry per CDR3 protein. The data show about 780,000 distinct CDR3 sequences, around a quarter seen once. These data also featured in a second study, about T cells of mothers and their children.

The sequence was collected from a boy aged 5 to 17 in good health. Input material: blood. The chain combines TRBV12-3 or TRBV12-4 with TRBJ2-1; 8 bases are shared with TRBD2. The CDR3 nucleotides are TGTGCCAGCCGATTTAGCGGGGCTATTTACAATGAGCAGTTCTTC. This gives the protein CASRFSGAIYNEQFF.